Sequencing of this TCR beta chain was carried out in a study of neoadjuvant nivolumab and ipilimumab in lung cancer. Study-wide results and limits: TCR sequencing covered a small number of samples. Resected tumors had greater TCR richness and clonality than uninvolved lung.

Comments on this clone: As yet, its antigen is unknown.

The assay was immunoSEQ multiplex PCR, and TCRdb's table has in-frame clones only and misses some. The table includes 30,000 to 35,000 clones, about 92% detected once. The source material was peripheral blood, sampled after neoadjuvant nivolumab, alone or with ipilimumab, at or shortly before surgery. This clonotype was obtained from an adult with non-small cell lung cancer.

The CDR3 DNA reads TGTGCCAGCAGCTCTGGACAGGGCCAAGGCTACACCTTC. This codes for CASSSGQGQGYTF. V usage is TRBV11-3 and J usage is TRBJ1-2; TRBD1 agrees at 8 bases. There are 13 residues in the CDR3. The germline gives CDR1 SGHNT, CDR2 YENEEA. J gave up 8 bases and V 4 bases, and 6 bases lay outside the gene matches.